A single sample is the source of the 30 T cell receptor beta chains below, sequenced in a study of T cells in Graves' hyperthyroidism and ophthalmopathy. It was RNA transcripts that yielded the amplified TCR beta CDR3 regions. With the HTBI primer set, the TCR CDR3 went through a first round of RT-PCR. From the multiplex PCR reads, TCRdb called clonotypes with MiXCR, one entry per CDR3 protein. The sample yields some 560,000 distinct CDR3 sequences, less than 15% seen once. Sequenced material: blood. These receptor sequences come from a woman in her thirties or forties with Graves' hyperthyroidism.

This clonotype was detected a few times. This chain connects TRBV10-3 to TRBJ1-5; D is ambiguous. The germline V gene has CDR1 ENHRY and CDR2 SYGVKD. This CDR3 has 13 residues. Trimming shortened V by 8 bases and J by 2 bases, and 10 bases separated the two germline ends. The DNA for the CDR3 is TGTGCCATCGGTGCTGTGGGCAATCAGCCCCAGCATTTT. It translates to CAIGAVGNQPQHF.

This clonotype has at least ten counts. The chain links TRBV7-9 to TRBJ1-5, with D possibly matching TRBD1 (6 bases). With 5 bases removed from V and 7 bases from J, the gap between germline ends came to 18 bases. Germline V lookup: CDR1 SEHNR, CDR2 FQNEAQ (reference sequence). The CDR3 runs to 15 residues. The CDR3 sequence: CASSPEGGGRQPQHF. The CDR3 DNA reads TGTGCCAGCAGCCCTGAAGGGGGGGGCAGACAGCCCCAGCATTTT.

This clonotype was recorded a few times. This chain connects TRBV5-1 to TRBJ1-1; TRBD1 agrees at 9 bases. The CDR3 consists of 16 residues. Germline values: CDR1 SGHRS, CDR2 YFSETQ. V dropped 4 bases and J dropped 2; count of bases not matched to a gene: 9. The CDR3 nucleotides are TGCGCCAGCAGCCCCGACAGGGGGGCTATCAACACTGAAGCTTTCTTT. Protein sequence: CASSPDRGAINTEAFF.

This clonotype was counted between two and nine times. This chain uses TRBV24-1 with TRBJ2-3; 9 bases map to TRBD1. This CDR3 contains 14 residues. The trim removed 10 bases at V and 5 bases at J, leaving 9 bases unmatched. Germline V gene data show CDR1 as KGHDR and CDR2 as SFDVKD. CDR3 protein: CATQDRGSGDTQYF. The CDR3 DNA reads TGTGCCACACAGGACAGGGGATCGGGAGATACGCAGTATTTT.

Details on this clonotype: A much larger clone differs by one base, so this may be a read error. CDR3 loop: CASSELTGPVETQYF. The CDR3 DNA reads TGTGCCAGCAGTGAATTGACAGGGCCGGTCGAGACCCAGTACTTC. The gene calls are TRBV2 and TRBJ2-5; 7 nucleotides align to TRBD1. Trimming removed 2 bases from V and 5 bases from J; junction bases left unmatched: 8. Per the germline V gene, CDR1 is SNHLY and CDR2 is FYNNEI. The CDR3 is 15 amino acids.

This clonotype was counted many times. The CDR3 loop is CASSTQQGVNSPLHF. The CDR3 DNA is TGTGCCAGCAGCACCCAACAGGGGGTTAATTCACCCCTCCACTTT. The chain joins TRBV7-2 to TRBJ1-6, with TRBD1 matching 8 bases. Trimming at V came to 5 bases and at J to 6 bases, leaving 6 bases not matched to a gene. The CDR3 sequence is 15 residues long. Germline values: CDR1 SGHTA, CDR2 FQGNSA.

This clonotype has ten or more counts. This CDR3 is CASSIGPGELFF. CDR3 DNA sequence: TGTGCCAGCAGTATCGGGCCCGGGGAGCTGTTTTTT. The rearrangement links TRBV12-3 or TRBV12-4 to TRBJ2-2; D is unresolved. This CDR3 has 12 residues. Deletions cut 5 bases from V and 6 bases from J, with 7 bases between.

This clonotype was recorded at least ten times. The chain combines TRBV2 with TRBJ2-1, with 9 bases identical to TRBD1. CDR3 size: 15 residues. Germline V gene lookup returns CDR1 SNHLY and CDR2 FYNNEI. Trimming cost V 6 bases and J 1 base; bases outside gene matches: 4. This CDR3 is CASRGTGLSYNEQFF. The CDR3 DNA is TGTGCCAGCAGGGGGACAGGGCTTTCCTACAATGAGCAGTTCTTC.

This chain links TRBV2 with TRBJ1-1; D uncertain. The CDR3 loop spans 14 amino acids. Deletions cut 6 bases from V and 1 base from J, with 12 bases between. The germline CDR1 and CDR2 sequences are SNHLY and FYNNEI. The CDR3 nucleotides read TGTGCCAGCAGACCCCTCCACGAGAACACTGAAGCTTTCTTT. It specifies CASRPLHENTEAFF.

The chain uses TRBV7-2 and TRBJ1-3; tentative D call: TRBD1 (5 bases). The CDR3 extends over 15 amino acids. The ends were cut back, 3 bases at V and 2 bases at J, with 11 bases in the middle. The germline gives CDR1 SGHTA, CDR2 FQGNSA. CDR3 bases: TGTGCCAGCAGCTTGATTACAGGCGCTGGAAACACCATATATTTT. Protein: CASSLITGAGNTIYF. The variable domain in full, completed from reference TRBV7-2 and TRBJ1-3, reads GAGVSQSPSNKVTEKGKDVELRCDPISGHTALYWYRQSLGQGLEFLIYFQGNSAPDKSGLPSDRFSAERTGGSVSTLTIQRTQQEDSAVYLCASSLITGAGNTIYFGEGSWLTVV.

This clonotype was detected many times. The chain is built from TRBV20-1 and TRBJ2-7; TRBD1 matches at 9 bases. Trimming took 4 bases from V and 0 from J; bases not matched to a gene: 10. The V gene's germline CDR1 is DFQATT and CDR2 SNEGSKA (reference sequence). The CDR3 loop spans 16 amino acids. The CDR3 nucleotides are TGCAGTGCTACCGGGACAGGGAGGGTGGGCTCCTACGAGCAGTACTTC. This codes for CSATGTGRVGSYEQYF.

This clonotype was recorded at least ten times. The chain links TRBV11-2 to TRBJ1-5; D remains ambiguous. V was shortened by 4 bases and J by 5 bases, with 9 bases between the two germline ends. Germline assignment: CDR1 SGHAT and CDR2 FQNNGV. The CDR3 is 13 amino acids. In DNA, the CDR3 is TGTGCCAGCAGCTGGGCAGTTGATCAGCCCCAGCATTTT. It codes for CASSWAVDQPQHF.

This clonotype has a count of ten or more. The genes are TRBV27 and TRBJ2-7; D is ambiguous. In germline, CDR1 is MNHEY, CDR2 SMNVEV (reference sequence). There are 12 residues in the CDR3. Trimming stripped 4 bases from V and 6 bases from J, with 10 bases between. Written as DNA, the CDR3 is TGTGCCAGCAGTTCGTCGACCTCCGAGCAGTACTTC. Translation gives CASSSSTSEQYF.

This clonotype came up many times. J is TRBJ2-7 and V is TRBV2; no clear D gene. Trimming stripped 5 bases from V and 0 bases from J, with 8 bases between. Germline V CDR1 and CDR2: SNHLY, FYNNEI. The CDR3 contains 13 residues. The CDR3 loop is CASSRDDSYEQYF. The CDR3 DNA is TGTGCCAGCAGTAGGGATGACTCCTACGAGCAGTACTTC.

The chain employs TRBV28 and TRBJ2-2, with no clear D. This CDR3 is built from 12 residues. V dropped 4 bases and J dropped 9 bases, with 9 bases sitting between them. Per germline, CDR1 MDHEN and CDR2 SYDVKM. Written as DNA, the CDR3 is TGTGCCAGCAGTTCGGACGCCCGGGAGCTGTTTTTT. Translation gives CASSSDARELFF.

This clonotype was counted many times. The V and J genes are TRBV28 and TRBJ2-1; TRBD2 aligns across 9 bases. CDR3 length equals 14 residues. Looked up from germline, CDR1 is MDHEN and CDR2 is SYDVKM. Unmatched junction bases numbered 5, after V lost 4 bases and J lost 7 bases. The CDR3 sequence: CASSYGLAGNEQFF. CDR3 DNA sequence: TGTGCCAGCAGTTACGGTCTAGCGGGAAATGAGCAGTTCTTC.

The chain has TRBV28 and TRBJ2-1; TRBD1 aligns across 11 bases. The length of the CDR3 is 18 residues. Germline assignment: CDR1 MDHEN and CDR2 SYDVKM. Unmatched junction bases numbered 5, after V lost 0 bases and J lost 1 base. The CDR3 nucleotides are TGTGCCAGCAGTTTATGGGCTGGGACAGGGGGGTCCTACAATGAGCAGTTCTTC. Translation: CASSLWAGTGGSYNEQFF. Complete variable domain (other parts from reference TRBV28 and TRBJ2-1): DVKVTQSSRYLVKRTGEKVFLECVQDMDHENMFWYRQDPGLGLRLIYFSYDVKMKEKGDIPEGYSVSREKKERFSLILESASTNQTSMYLCASSLWAGTGGSYNEQFFGPGTRLTVL.

This clonotype was picked up many times. The rearrangement uses TRBV11-2 and TRBJ2-5, with D perhaps assigned TRBD1 or TRBD2 (5 bases each). Germline V CDR1 and CDR2: SGHAT, FQNNGV. The CDR3 loop spans 16 amino acids. V shed 6 bases and J shed 5 bases, with 22 bases lying between them. The CDR3 loop reads CASSPTGPSAVETQYF. CDR3 bases: TGTGCCAGCAGTCCCACGGGACCCTCGGCGGTCGAGACCCAGTACTTC.

The sample holds many counts of this clonotype. The V call is TRBV2, the J call TRBJ2-1, with D maybe TRBD2 (6 bases). This CDR3 has 13 amino acids. The V end lost 11 bases, the J end lost 4 bases, and 15 bases lay between the germline ends. Germline-derived CDR1 and CDR2 are SNHLY and FYNNEI. Here the CDR3 reads CASAEGRYNEQFF. CDR3 bases: TGTGCCTCGGCGGAGGGCCGGTACAATGAGCAGTTCTTC.

V is TRBV27 and J is TRBJ1-5; D is uncertain. Germline assignment: CDR1 MNHEY and CDR2 SMNVEV (reference sequence). Deletions cut 4 bases from V and 3 bases from J, with 16 bases between. The CDR3 spans 16 residues. Written as DNA, the CDR3 is TGTGCCAGCAGTTCCACCCGGGCCGAATACAATCAGCCCCAGCATTTT. This sequence encodes CASSSTRAEYNQPQHF.

Ten or more counts support this clonotype. The rearrangement joins TRBV19 to TRBJ2-5; a possible D gene is TRBD2 (6 bases). The CDR3 runs 15 residues. V was clipped by 4 bases and J by 6 bases, with 18 bases between them. CDR1 and CDR2 (germline): LNHDA, SQIVND (reference sequence). The CDR3 DNA sequence: TGTGCCAGTAGTACGGGCGGGACCTACGGAAAGACCCAGTACTTC. Translating it yields CASSTGGTYGKTQYF.

This clonotype was recorded at least ten times. J is TRBJ2-7 and V is TRBV27, with 11 bases that match TRBD2. Germline CDR1 reads MNHEY; CDR2 reads SMNVEV (reference sequence). Trimming at V came to 5 bases and at J to 1 base, leaving 4 bases not matched to a gene. The CDR3 spans 15 residues. The CDR3: CASSPTSGVSYEQYF. The CDR3 coding sequence is TGTGCCAGCAGTCCGACTAGCGGGGTATCCTACGAGCAGTACTTC.

This clonotype has a handful of counts. V is TRBV6-5 and J is TRBJ1-5; D call uncertain. The V gene lost 1 base and the J gene lost 2 bases, with 6 bases spanning the gap. From germline, CDR1 is MNHEY and CDR2 SVGAGI. There are 14 residues in the CDR3. CDR3: CASSYLEGNQPQHF. In DNA form, the CDR3 reads TGTGCCAGCAGTTACTTGGAGGGCAATCAGCCCCAGCATTTT.

This clonotype was detected a few times. This chain connects TRBV7-8 to TRBJ1-1; TRBD1 matches 7 bases. Germline assignment: CDR1 SGHVS and CDR2 FQNEAQ. V was pared by 5 bases and J by 3 bases, with 9 bases of the junction left unmatched. This CDR3 has 15 residues. CDR3 DNA: TGTGCCAGCAGCCATACCAGGGACAGTTACACTGAAGCTTTCTTT. Translating it yields CASSHTRDSYTEAFF.

This clonotype was counted many times. The chain combines TRBV5-6 with TRBJ1-1, with 10 positions matching TRBD1. Trimming took 3 bases from V and 4 from J; bases not matched to a gene: 6. The CDR3 has 15 amino acids. Germline values: CDR1 SGHDT, CDR2 YYEEEE. Written as DNA, the CDR3 is TGTGCCAGCAGCTCCGGGACAGGGGCTGTCACTGAAGCTTTCTTT. It encodes CASSSGTGAVTEAFF.

This clonotype showed up many times. The chain recombines TRBV6-6 with TRBJ1-1; D is ambiguous. CDR1 is MNHNY, CDR2 SVGAGI, per germline (reference sequence). Trimming left V 0 bases short and J 5 bases short, with 7 bases between. The CDR3 is 13 residues long. The CDR3 nucleotides are TGTGCCAGCAGTTACTCGAAACGAACTGAAGCTTTCTTT. Amino acids: CASSYSKRTEAFF.

This chain connects TRBV24-1 to TRBJ2-1, with 10 bases identical to TRBD1. Germline V gene lookup returns CDR1 KGHDR and CDR2 SFDVKD. CDR3 size: 15 residues. The J segment lost 12 bases and the V segment lost 4 bases, leaving 11 bases of the junction unmatched. The CDR3 DNA follows: TGTGCCACCAGTGACCCGGGACAGGGGATGGGTGGGCAGTTCTTC. The encoded protein is CATSDPGQGMGGQFF.

V gene TRBV28 combines with J gene TRBJ2-3, with D possibly being TRBD2 (7 bases). V shed 4 bases and J shed 7 bases, with 18 bases lying between them. The CDR3 is made up of 15 amino acids. Germline CDR1 and CDR2: MDHEN and SYDVKM. This CDR3 reads CASSSQGGGANTQYF. Here the CDR3 DNA reads TGTGCCAGCAGTTCTCAAGGGGGGGGGGCAAATACGCAGTATTTT.

This clonotype was seen many times. The rearrangement joins TRBV6-1 to TRBJ1-1; D uncertain. The V gene lost 8 bases and the J gene lost 5 bases, with 21 bases spanning the gap. This CDR3 is 15 amino acids long. Germline loops: CDR1 MNHNS, CDR2 SASEGT. The CDR3 bases are TGTGCCAGCCAGCGAGGACCCCTTGCGAATACTGAAGCTTTCTTT. It encodes CASQRGPLANTEAFF.

This clonotype was seen more than once but under ten times. The chain carries TRBV20-1 and TRBJ1-4, with D unclear. The germline CDR1 and CDR2 sequences are DFQATT and SNEGSKA (reference sequence). V gave up 6 bases and J gave up 8 bases, with 7 bases separating them. This CDR3 is built from 10 residues. The CDR3 DNA is TGCAGTGCAGAAGCGGAAAAACTGTTTTTT. This codes for CSAEAEKLFF.